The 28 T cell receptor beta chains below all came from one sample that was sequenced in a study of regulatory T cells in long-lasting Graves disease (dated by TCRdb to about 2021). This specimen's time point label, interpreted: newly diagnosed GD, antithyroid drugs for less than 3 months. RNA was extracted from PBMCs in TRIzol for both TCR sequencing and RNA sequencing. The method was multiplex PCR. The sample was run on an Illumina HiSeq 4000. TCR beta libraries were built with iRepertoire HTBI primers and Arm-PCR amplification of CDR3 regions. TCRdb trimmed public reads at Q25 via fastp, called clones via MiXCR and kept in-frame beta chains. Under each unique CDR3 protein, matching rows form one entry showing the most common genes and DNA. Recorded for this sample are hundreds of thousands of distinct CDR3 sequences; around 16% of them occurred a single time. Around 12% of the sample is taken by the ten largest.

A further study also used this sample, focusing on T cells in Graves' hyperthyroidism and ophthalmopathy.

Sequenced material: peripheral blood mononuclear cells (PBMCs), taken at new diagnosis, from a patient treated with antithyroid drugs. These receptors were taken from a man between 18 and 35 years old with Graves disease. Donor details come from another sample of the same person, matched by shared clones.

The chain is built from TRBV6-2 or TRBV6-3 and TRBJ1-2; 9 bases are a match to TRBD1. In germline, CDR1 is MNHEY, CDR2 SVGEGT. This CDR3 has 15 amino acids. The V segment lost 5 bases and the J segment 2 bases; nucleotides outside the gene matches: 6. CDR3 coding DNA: TGTGCCAGCAGTGAACAGGGGGCAGAGAACTATGGCTACACCTTC. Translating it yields CASSEQGAENYGYTF.

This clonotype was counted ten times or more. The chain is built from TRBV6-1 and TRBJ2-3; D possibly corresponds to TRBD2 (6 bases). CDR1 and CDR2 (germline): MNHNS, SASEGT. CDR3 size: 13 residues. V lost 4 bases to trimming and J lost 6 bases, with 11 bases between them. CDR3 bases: TGTGCCAGCAGTGCGCGGGAAGGGGATACGCAGTATTTT. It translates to CASSAREGDTQYF.

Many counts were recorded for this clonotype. In nucleotides, the CDR3 is TGTGCCAGCACCAACGACGGCTGGAAAAACATTCAGTACTTC. Translated: CASTNDGWKNIQYF. V gene TRBV28 combines with J gene TRBJ2-4; no clear D gene. This CDR3 has 14 residues. Trimming left V 7 bases short and J 4 bases short, with 14 bases between. The germline V gene has CDR1 MDHEN and CDR2 SYDVKM.

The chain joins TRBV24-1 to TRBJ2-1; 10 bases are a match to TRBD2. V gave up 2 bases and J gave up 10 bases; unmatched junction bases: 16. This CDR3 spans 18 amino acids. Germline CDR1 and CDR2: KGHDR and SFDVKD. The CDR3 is CATSDSRLAGPLSLEQFF. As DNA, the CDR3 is TGTGCCACCAGTGATTCCAGACTAGCGGGTCCCTTGAGTTTGGAGCAGTTCTTC.

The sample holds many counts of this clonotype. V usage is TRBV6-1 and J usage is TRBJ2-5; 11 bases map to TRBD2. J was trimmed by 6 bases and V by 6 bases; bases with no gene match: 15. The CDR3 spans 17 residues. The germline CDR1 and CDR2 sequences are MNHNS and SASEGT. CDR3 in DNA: TGTGCCAGCAGCAGGTCGGGACTAGCGGACGACGCGAAGACCCAGTACTTC. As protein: CASSRSGLADDAKTQYF.

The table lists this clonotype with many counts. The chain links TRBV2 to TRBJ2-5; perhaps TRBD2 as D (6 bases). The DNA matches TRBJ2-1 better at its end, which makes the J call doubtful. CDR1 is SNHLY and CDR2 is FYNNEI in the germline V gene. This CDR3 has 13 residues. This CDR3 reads CASLTGLANEQFF. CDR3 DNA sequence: TGTGCCAGCCTAACGGGACTCGCGAATGAGCAGTTCTTC.

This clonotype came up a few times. The CDR3 reads CASSTSGDETGELFF. CDR3 DNA sequence: TGTGCCAGCAGCACTAGCGGGGACGAAACCGGGGAGCTGTTTTTT. The rearrangement links TRBV6-1 to TRBJ2-2; 10 bases agree with TRBD2. The CDR3 length is 15 residues. V shed 6 bases, J shed 5 bases, and the junction held 6 bases outside the gene matches. Per the germline V gene, CDR1 is MNHNS and CDR2 is SASEGT.

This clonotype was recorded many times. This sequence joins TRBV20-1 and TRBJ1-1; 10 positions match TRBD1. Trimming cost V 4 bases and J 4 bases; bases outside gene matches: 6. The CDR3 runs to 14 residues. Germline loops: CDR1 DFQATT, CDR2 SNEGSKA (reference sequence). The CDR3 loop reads CSAKRDRGGTEAFF. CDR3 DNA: TGCAGTGCTAAAAGGGACAGGGGAGGCACTGAAGCTTTCTTT.

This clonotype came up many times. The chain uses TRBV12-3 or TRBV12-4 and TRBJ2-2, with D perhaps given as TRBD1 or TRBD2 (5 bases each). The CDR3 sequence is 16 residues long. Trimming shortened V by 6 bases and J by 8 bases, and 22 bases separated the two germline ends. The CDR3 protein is CASSPSGLFLPGELFF. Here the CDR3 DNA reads TGTGCCAGCAGCCCATCGGGGCTCTTCTTGCCGGGGGAGCTGTTTTTT.

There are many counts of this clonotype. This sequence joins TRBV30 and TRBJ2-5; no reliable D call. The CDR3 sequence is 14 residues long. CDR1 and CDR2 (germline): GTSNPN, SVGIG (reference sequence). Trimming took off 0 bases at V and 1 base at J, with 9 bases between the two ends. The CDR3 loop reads CAWSVKVSQETQYF. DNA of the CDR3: TGTGCCTGGAGTGTCAAAGTCAGCCAAGAGACCCAGTACTTC. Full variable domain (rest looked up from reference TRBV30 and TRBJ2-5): SQTIHQWPATLVQPVGSPLSLECTVEGTSNPNLYWYRQAAGRGLQLLFYSVGIGQISSEVPQNLSASRPQDRQFILSSKKLLLSDSGFYLCAWSVKVSQETQYFGPGTRLLVL.

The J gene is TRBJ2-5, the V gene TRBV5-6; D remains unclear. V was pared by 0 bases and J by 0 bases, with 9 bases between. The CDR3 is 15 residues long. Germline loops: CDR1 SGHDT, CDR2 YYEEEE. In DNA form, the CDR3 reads TGTGCCAGCAGCTTGGACAGAAAATACCAAGAGACCCAGTACTTC. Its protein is CASSLDRKYQETQYF. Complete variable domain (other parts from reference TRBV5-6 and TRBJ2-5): DAGVTQSPTHLIKTRGQQVTLRCSPKSGHDTVSWYQQALGQGPQFIFQYYEEEERQRGNFPDRFSGHQFPNYSSELNVNALLLGDSALYLCASSLDRKYQETQYFGPGTRLLVL.

The CDR3 region has the DNA TGCAGTGCTAGAGACCCGTTGTATGACCACACAGATACGCAGTATTTT. This codes for CSARDPLYDHTDTQYF. This chain uses TRBV20-1 with TRBJ2-3; D call uncertain. This CDR3 spans 16 amino acids. From germline, CDR1 is DFQATT and CDR2 SNEGSKA (reference sequence). Trimming removed 0 bases from V and 2 bases from J, with 15 bases in between.

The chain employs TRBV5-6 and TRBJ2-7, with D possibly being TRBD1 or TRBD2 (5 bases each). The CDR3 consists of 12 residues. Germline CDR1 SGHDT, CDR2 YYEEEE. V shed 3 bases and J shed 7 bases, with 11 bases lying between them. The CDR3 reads CASSWGNREQYF. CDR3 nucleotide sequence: TGTGCCAGCAGCTGGGGGAACCGGGAGCAGTACTTC.

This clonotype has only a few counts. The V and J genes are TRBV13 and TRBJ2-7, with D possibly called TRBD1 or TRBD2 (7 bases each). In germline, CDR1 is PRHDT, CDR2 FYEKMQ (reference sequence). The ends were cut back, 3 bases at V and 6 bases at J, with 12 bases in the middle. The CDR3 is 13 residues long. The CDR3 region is CASSFDREGEQYV. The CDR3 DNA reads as TGTGCCAGCAGCTTCGACAGGGAGGGCGAGCAGTACGTC.

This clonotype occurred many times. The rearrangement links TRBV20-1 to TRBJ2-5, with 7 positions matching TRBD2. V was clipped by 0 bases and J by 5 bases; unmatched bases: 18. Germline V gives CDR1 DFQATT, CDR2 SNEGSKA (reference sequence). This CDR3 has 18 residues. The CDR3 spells CSARDIRLAVPGPETQYF. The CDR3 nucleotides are TGCAGTGCTAGAGATATTCGGCTAGCGGTACCCGGGCCTGAGACCCAGTACTTC.

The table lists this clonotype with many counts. CDR3 protein: CASSLRQSGEPYEQYF. The DNA of the CDR3 is TGTGCCAGCAGCTTAAGACAGAGCGGGGAACCCTACGAGCAGTACTTC. This chain uses TRBV7-8 with TRBJ2-7, with TRBD2 matching 7 bases. The CDR3 has 16 residues. Germline loops: CDR1 SGHVS, CDR2 FQNEAQ. V was pared by 2 bases and J by 2 bases, with 9 bases of the junction left unmatched.

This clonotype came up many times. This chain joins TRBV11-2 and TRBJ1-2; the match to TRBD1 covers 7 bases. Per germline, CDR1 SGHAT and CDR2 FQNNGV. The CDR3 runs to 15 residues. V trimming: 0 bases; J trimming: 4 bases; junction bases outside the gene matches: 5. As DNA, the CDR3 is TGTGCCAGCAGCTTAGATGGACAGGACCGCTATGGCTACACCTTC. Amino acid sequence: CASSLDGQDRYGYTF.

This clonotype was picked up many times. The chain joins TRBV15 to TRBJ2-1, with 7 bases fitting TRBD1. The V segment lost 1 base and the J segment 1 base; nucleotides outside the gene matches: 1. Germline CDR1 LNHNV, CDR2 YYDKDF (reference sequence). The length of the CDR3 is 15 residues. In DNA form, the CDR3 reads TGTGCCACCAGCAGAGGGACAGGTTCCTACAATGAGCAGTTCTTC. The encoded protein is CATSRGTGSYNEQFF.

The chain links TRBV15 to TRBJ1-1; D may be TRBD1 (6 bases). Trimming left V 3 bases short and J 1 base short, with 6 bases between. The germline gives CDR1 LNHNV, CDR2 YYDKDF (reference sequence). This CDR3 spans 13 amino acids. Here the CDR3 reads CATSRGQNTEAFF. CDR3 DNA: TGTGCCACCAGCAGGGGACAGAACACTGAAGCTTTCTTT.

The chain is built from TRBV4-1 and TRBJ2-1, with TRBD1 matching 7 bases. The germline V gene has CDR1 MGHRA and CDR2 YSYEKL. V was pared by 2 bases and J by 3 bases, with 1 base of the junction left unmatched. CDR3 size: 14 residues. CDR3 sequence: CASSQRQGYNEQFF. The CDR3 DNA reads TGCGCCAGCAGCCAAAGACAGGGCTACAATGAGCAGTTCTTC.

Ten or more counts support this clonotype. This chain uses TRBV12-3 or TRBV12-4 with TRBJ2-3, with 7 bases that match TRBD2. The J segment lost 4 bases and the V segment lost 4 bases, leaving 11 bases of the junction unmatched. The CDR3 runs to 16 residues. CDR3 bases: TGTGCCAGCAGTTCCCCCCTTCGGGCGGGAGCAGATACGCAGTATTTT. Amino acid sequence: CASSSPLRAGADTQYF.

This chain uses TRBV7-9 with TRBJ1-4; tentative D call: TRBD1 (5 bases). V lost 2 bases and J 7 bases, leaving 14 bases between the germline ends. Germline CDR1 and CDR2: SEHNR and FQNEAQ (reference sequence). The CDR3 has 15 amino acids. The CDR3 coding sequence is TGTGCCAGCAGCTTAAAGGCAGGGACGGGTGAAAAACTGTTTTTT. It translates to CASSLKAGTGEKLFF. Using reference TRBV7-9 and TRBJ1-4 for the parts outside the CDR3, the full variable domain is DTGVSQNPRHKITKRGQNVTFRCDPISEHNRLYWYRQTLGQGPEFLTYFQNEAQLEKSRLLSDRFSAERPKGSFSTLEIQRTEQGDSAMYLCASSLKAGTGEKLFFGSGTQLSVL.

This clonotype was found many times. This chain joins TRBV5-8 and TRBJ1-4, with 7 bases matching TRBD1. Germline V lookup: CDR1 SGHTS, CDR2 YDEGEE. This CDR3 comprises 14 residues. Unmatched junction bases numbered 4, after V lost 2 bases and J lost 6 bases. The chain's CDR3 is CASSLEGADEKLFF. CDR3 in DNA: TGTGCCAGCAGCTTAGAGGGGGCAGATGAAAAACTGTTTTTT.

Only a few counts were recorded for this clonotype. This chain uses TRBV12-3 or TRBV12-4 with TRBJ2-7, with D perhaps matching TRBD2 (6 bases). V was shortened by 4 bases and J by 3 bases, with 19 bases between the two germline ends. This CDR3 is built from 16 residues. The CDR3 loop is CASSWGSNGRFYEQYF. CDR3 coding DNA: TGTGCCAGCAGTTGGGGCTCCAACGGGAGATTCTACGAGCAGTACTTC.

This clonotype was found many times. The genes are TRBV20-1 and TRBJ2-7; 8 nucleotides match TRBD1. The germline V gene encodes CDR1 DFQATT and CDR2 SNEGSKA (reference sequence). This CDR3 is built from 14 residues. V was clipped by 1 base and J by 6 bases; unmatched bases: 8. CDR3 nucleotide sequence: TGCAGTGCTAGAGTGCCAGGGACAGGAGGCGAGCAGTACTTC. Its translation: CSARVPGTGGEQYF.

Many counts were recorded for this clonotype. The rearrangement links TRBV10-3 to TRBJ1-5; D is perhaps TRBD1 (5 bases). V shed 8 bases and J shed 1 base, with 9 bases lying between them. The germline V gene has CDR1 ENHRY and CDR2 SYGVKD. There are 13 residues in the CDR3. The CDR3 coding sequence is TGTGCCATCGGGCAGGGCAGCAATCAGCCCCAGCATTTT. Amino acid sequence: CAIGQGSNQPQHF.

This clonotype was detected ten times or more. CDR3 coding DNA: TGTGCCAGCAGTTACGACTCCGATACGGGAGCGATCTACGAGCAGTACTTC. Amino acid sequence: CASSYDSDTGAIYEQYF. This rearrangement joins TRBV6-5 to TRBJ2-7; a weak D match, TRBD2 (6 bases). V dropped 2 bases and J dropped 3 bases, with 20 bases sitting between them. The CDR3 loop spans 17 amino acids. Germline-derived CDR1 and CDR2 are MNHEY and SVGAGI.

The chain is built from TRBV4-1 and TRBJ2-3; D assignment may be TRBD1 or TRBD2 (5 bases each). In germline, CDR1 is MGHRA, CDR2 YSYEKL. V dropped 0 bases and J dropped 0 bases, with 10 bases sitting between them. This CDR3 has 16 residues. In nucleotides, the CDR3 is TGCGCCAGCAGCCAAGACCGGGGCTTTAGCACAGATACGCAGTATTTT. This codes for CASSQDRGFSTDTQYF.